A selection of T cell receptor beta chains follows, all from one sample in a study of blood T cell repertoires in COVID-19. The assay was immunoSEQ multiplex PCR, and TCRdb's table has in-frame clones only and misses some. This sample yields about 400,000 clones, of which approximately 88% are seen a single time; around 1.9% belongs to the top ten. Sequencing was performed on PBMCs or T cells enriched from blood (not recorded which). Source of these receptors: a woman between 40 and 50 years old with acute COVID-19. Each CDR3 is given with its conserved first and last residue. The D gene is left open where the match is weak. Not all rows give a size; the values are once, few, many and, for expanded clones, a class.

TGTGCCAGTAGTCCCCGGGGGAGGACAGATACGCAGTATTTT	CASSPRGRTDTQYF	NA	NA	14	TRBJ2-3	TRBV19
TGTGCCAGCACGCGGGGGCCAATCTATGGCTACACCTTC	CASTRGPIYGYTF	NA	NA	13	TRBJ1-2	TRBV6-5
TGTGCCAGCAGCTTCCTGCCGGGACTAGCGGGGGCGAGCACAGATACGCAGTATTTT	CASSFLPGLAGASTDTQYF	TRBD2	NA	19	TRBJ2-3	TRBV11-2
TGTGCCAGCAGTCCCGCGACGACTGCCGAAGCTTTCTTT	CASSPATTAEAFF	NA	NA	13	TRBJ1-1	TRBV11-3
TGCAGTGCTAGTCATAGCGGGGGGAGCTCCTACGAGCAGTACTTC	CSASHSGGSSYEQYF	TRBD2	NA	15	TRBJ2-7	TRBV20-1
TGTGCCAGTTTAGGGGCCGGACGGAACGAGCAGTACTTC	CASLGAGRNEQYF	NA	NA	13	TRBJ2-7	TRBV2
TGTGCCAGCAGCCAGGGAAACAGGGCCTCGGGGGAAAAACTGTTTTTT	CASSQGNRASGEKLFF	NA	NA	16	TRBJ1-4	TRBV3-1/TRBV3-2
TGTGCCAGCTCTCCCCGGACTAGCGGGTTTAACAATGAGCAGTTCTTC	CASSPRTSGFNNEQFF	TRBD2	NA	16	TRBJ2-1	TRBV11-3
TGTGCCAGCAGTGAAGGGCGCGGGGGGGCCGTAGATACGCAGTATTTT	CASSEGRGGAVDTQYF	TRBD2	NA	16	TRBJ2-3	TRBV6-1
TGTGCCAGCAGAACAGGGTCGGTTGGCTACACCTTC	CASRTGSVGYTF	NA	few	12	TRBJ1-2	TRBV2
TGTGCCAGCAGCCCGCCGACAGGGCTTGGCTACACCTTC	CASSPPTGLGYTF	TRBD1	NA	13	TRBJ1-2	TRBV7-9
TGTGCCGGGGTCTACAGGAATGAGCAGTTCTTC	CAGVYRNEQFF	NA	few	11	TRBJ2-1	TRBV7-9
TGTGCCAGCAGCATAGCGGGGGGGCCGGAGACCCAGTACTTC	CASSIAGGPETQYF	TRBD2	NA	14	TRBJ2-5	TRBV6-5
TGTGCCTGGACAGGGGCCAGTGATCAGCCCCAGCATTTT	CAWTGASDQPQHF	NA	NA	13	TRBJ1-5	TRBV30
TGCGCCAGCAGTGAGTCGGATAGGGGCGGCGGCTACACCTTC	CASSESDRGGGYTF	NA	NA	14	TRBJ1-2	TRBV10-1
TGCGCCAGCAGCGGGACAGGGGCTACTGGAAACACCATATATTTT	CASSGTGATGNTIYF	TRBD1	NA	15	TRBJ1-3	TRBV5-1
TGTGCCAGCAGCCCTACTTTTGAAGCTTTCTTT	CASSPTFEAFF	NA	once	11	TRBJ1-1	TRBV5-8
TGTGCCAGCAGCCCCAGGAACACTGAAGCTTTCTTT	CASSPRNTEAFF	NA	NA	12	TRBJ1-1	TRBV13
TGTGCCAGCAGTTACATGACGGGACTCTACGAGCAGTACTTC	CASSYMTGLYEQYF	NA	NA	14	TRBJ2-7	TRBV6-6
TGTGCCAGCTCAACTCGTACAGGGAGCTCCTACAATGAGCAGTTCTTC	CASSTRTGSSYNEQFF	NA	NA	16	TRBJ2-1	TRBV18
TGTGCCAGCAGCGGAACAGGGGGGAGGACTGAAGCTTTCTTT	CASSGTGGRTEAFF	TRBD1	NA	14	TRBJ1-1	TRBV2
TGTGCCAGCAGTCTGGACAGGGGTGGCGAGCAGTACTTC	CASSLDRGGEQYF	TRBD1	NA	13	TRBJ2-7	TRBV6-5
TGTGCCAGCAGCCAAGGGACAGTGTTTAATCAGCCCCAGCATTTT	CASSQGTVFNQPQHF	TRBD1	NA	15	TRBJ1-5	TRBV28
TGTGCCAGCAGCCGCGGTAGCGGACTCCCCAATGAGCAGTTCTTC	CASSRGSGLPNEQFF	NA	NA	15	TRBJ2-1	TRBV3-1/TRBV3-2
TGCGCCAGCAATGGGGGGAACCCTGGAAACACCATATATTTT	CASNGGNPGNTIYF	NA	NA	14	TRBJ1-3	TRBV5-1
TGTGCCAGCAGCCAAGACATCCGGTATGGCTACACCTTC	CASSQDIRYGYTF	NA	NA	13	TRBJ1-2	TRBV14
TGTGCCAGCTCAAAGGACAGGGCGGTAGGCGAGCAGTACTTC	CASSKDRAVGEQYF	TRBD1	NA	14	TRBJ2-7	TRBV18
TGTGCCAGCTCACCAAATCCAGTTGGAACTAATGAAAAACTGTTTTTT	CASSPNPVGTNEKLFF	NA	NA	16	TRBJ1-4	TRBV18
TGTGCCAGCAGCCGGAGCAACGAGCAGTACTTC	CASSRSNEQYF	NA	NA	11	TRBJ2-7	TRBV11-2
TGTGCCAGCAGCTACGGGGGAGAGACCCAGTACTTC	CASSYGGETQYF	NA	NA	12	TRBJ2-5	TRBV11-2
TGTGCCACCATATCAGGGTGGTACGAGCAGTACTTC	CATISGWYEQYF	NA	once	12	TRBJ2-7	TRBV24-1
TGTGCCACCAGCGTACAGGGTGGCTCCTACGAGCAGTACTTC	CATSVQGGSYEQYF	NA	NA	14	TRBJ2-7	TRBV15
TGTGCCAGCAGCGCGCTGGGGGCCAAGAACTATGGCTACACCTTC	CASSALGAKNYGYTF	NA	NA	15	TRBJ1-2	TRBV9
TGTGCCAGCAGCCTCGCCCCCCCCGGGGTCGGCACTGAAGCTTTCTTT	CASSLAPPGVGTEAFF	NA	NA	16	TRBJ1-1	TRBV21-1
TGTGCCAGCAGCGATCCTCCGGGGACACTCGGATACGAGCAGTACTTC	CASSDPPGTLGYEQYF	NA	NA	16	TRBJ2-7	TRBV5-6
TGCGCCAGCAGCTTGGTACTCGGTCAGCCCCAGCATTTT	CASSLVLGQPQHF	NA	NA	13	TRBJ1-5	TRBV5-1
TGTGCCAGCAGCCAACAGGCAGGCCAGCCCCAGCATTTT	CASSQQAGQPQHF	NA	NA	13	TRBJ1-5	TRBV3-1/TRBV3-2
TGTGCCAGCATACAGGGGCAAAAGACCGGGGAGCTGTTTTTT	CASIQGQKTGELFF	TRBD1	NA	14	TRBJ2-2	TRBV19
TGTGCCTGGAGTGTATCGGGACAGGGGTTTGGCTACACCTTC	CAWSVSGQGFGYTF	TRBD1	NA	14	TRBJ1-2	TRBV30
TGTGCCAGCAGCCAGACAGGGGGCTTTGAGCAGTACTTC	CASSQTGGFEQYF	TRBD1	NA	13	TRBJ2-7	TRBV7-6
TGTGCCAGCAGTGAAATGCGGGTTACCGGGGAGCTGTTTTTT	CASSEMRVTGELFF	NA	NA	14	TRBJ2-2	TRBV6-1
TGTGCCAGTAAGGGGACCCGGGGACACAATAATTCACCCCTCCACTTT	CASKGTRGHNNSPLHF	NA	NA	16	TRBJ1-6	TRBV19
TGTGCCAGTAGATCTAGCGGGGGGAACTACAATGAGCAGTTCTTC	CASRSSGGNYNEQFF	TRBD2	NA	15	TRBJ2-1	TRBV19
TGTGCCAGCAGTGCAACAGGGGGCGCTGGGGCCAACGTCCTGACTTTC	CASSATGGAGANVLTF	TRBD1	NA	16	TRBJ2-6	TRBV2
TGTGCCAGCAGCCACAGAGGGGGATTTTATGGCTACACCTTC	CASSHRGGFYGYTF	NA	NA	14	TRBJ1-2	TRBV3-1/TRBV3-2
TGTGCCAGCAGTTTACGGCCGAAGGGAGCTGAAGCTTTCTTT	CASSLRPKGAEAFF	NA	NA	14	TRBJ1-1	TRBV27
TGTGCCAGTAGAACAGGGGGCGATAATTCACCCCTCCACTTT	CASRTGGDNSPLHF	TRBD1	few	14	TRBJ1-6	TRBV19
TGTGCCAGCAGCTTAACGGGACAGGGGGCCCACGCTAGCACAGATACGCAGTATTTT	CASSLTGQGAHASTDTQYF	TRBD1	NA	19	TRBJ2-3	TRBV7-9
TGTGCCAGCACCTCCCAACAGGGGGCCCGGGACACTGAAGCTTTCTTT	CASTSQQGARDTEAFF	TRBD1	NA	16	TRBJ1-1	TRBV27
TGCGCCAGCAGCTTACAGGGTACGGACTATGGCTACACCTTC	CASSLQGTDYGYTF	NA	NA	14	TRBJ1-2	TRBV5-1
TGTGCCAGCTCACCCACAGGGCTCAATCAGCCCCAGCATTTT	CASSPTGLNQPQHF	NA	NA	14	TRBJ1-5	TRBV18
TGTGCCAGCAGCTTTAAACAGGGGAGCTACGAGCAGTACTTC	CASSFKQGSYEQYF	TRBD1	NA	14	TRBJ2-7	TRBV7-4
TGTGCCAGCCGGAGAGATAGCAATCAGCCCCAGCATTTT	CASRRDSNQPQHF	NA	NA	13	TRBJ1-5	TRBV2
TGTGCCAGTAGTCCGACAGGGGTTTACACTGAAGCTTTCTTT	CASSPTGVYTEAFF	TRBD1	NA	14	TRBJ1-1	TRBV19
TGTGCCAGCAGCCCGAGGACAGGAACCCGCTCCGGGGAGCTGTTTTTT	CASSPRTGTRSGELFF	TRBD1	few	16	TRBJ2-2	TRBV9
TGTGCCAGCAGAGGGACAGGGGGTGAGCAGTTCTTC	CASRGTGGEQFF	TRBD1	NA	12	TRBJ2-1	TRBV2
TGTGCCAGCAGCCAAGATTGGTCCAGTAATCAGCCCCAGCATTTT	CASSQDWSSNQPQHF	NA	NA	15	TRBJ1-5	TRBV4-2